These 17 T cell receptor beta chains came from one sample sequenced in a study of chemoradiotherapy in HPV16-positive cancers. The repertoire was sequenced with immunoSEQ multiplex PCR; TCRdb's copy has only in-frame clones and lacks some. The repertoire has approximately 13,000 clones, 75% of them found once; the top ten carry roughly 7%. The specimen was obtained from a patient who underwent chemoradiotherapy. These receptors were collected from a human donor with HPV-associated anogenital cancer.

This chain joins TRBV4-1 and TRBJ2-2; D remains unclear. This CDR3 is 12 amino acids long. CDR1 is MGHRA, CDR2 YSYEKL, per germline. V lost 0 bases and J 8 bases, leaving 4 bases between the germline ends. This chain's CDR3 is CASSQDRGELFF. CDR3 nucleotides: TGCGCCAGCAGCCAAGACCGGGGGGAGCTGTTTTTT.

The CDR3 DNA sequence: TGCAGCGTTGAATCTGCCCGGACAGTACTGCAAGAGACCCAGTACTTC. The encoded protein is CSVESARTVLQETQYF. The rearrangement links TRBV29-1 to TRBJ2-5; possibly TRBD1 for D (6 bases). V was cut by 2 bases and J by 2 bases, with 18 bases left in between. This CDR3 contains 16 residues. Germline V gene data show CDR1 as SQVTM and CDR2 as ANQGSEA.

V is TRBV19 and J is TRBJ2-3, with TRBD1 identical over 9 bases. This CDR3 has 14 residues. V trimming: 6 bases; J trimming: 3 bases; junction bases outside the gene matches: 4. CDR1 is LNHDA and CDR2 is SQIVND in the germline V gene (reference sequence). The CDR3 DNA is TGTGCCAGTAGCAGGACAGGGGTAACAGATACGCAGTATTTT. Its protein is CASSRTGVTDTQYF.

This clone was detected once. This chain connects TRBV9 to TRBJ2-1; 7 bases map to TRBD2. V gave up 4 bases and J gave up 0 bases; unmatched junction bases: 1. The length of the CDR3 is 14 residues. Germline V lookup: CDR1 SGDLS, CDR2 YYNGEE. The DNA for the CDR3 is TGTGCCAGCAGCACGGGAGGCTCCTACAATGAGCAGTTCTTC. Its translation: CASSTGGSYNEQFF.

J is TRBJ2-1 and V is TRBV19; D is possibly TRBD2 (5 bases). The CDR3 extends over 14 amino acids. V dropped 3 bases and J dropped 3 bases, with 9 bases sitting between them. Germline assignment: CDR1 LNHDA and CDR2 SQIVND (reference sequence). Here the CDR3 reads CASSMGSDYNEQFF. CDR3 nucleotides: TGTGCCAGTAGTATGGGTAGCGACTACAATGAGCAGTTCTTC.

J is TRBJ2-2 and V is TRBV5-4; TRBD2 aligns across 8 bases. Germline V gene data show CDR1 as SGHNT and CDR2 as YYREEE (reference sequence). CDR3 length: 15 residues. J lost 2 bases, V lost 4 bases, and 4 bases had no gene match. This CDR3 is CASSGTSGNTGELFF. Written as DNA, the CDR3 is TGTGCCAGCAGCGGTACTAGCGGAAACACCGGGGAGCTGTTTTTT.

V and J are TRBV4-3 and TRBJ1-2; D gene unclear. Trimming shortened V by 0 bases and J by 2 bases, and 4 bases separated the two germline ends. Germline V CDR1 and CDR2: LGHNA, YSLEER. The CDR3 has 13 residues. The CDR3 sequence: CASSQEGNYGYTF. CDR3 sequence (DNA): TGCGCCAGCAGCCAAGAGGGGAACTATGGCTACACCTTC.

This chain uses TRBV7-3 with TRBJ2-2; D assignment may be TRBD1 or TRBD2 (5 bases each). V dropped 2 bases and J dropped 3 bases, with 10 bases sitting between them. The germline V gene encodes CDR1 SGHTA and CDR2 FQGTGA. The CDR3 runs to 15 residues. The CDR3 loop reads CASSLDGTHTGELFF. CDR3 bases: TGTGCCAGCAGCTTAGACGGGACCCACACCGGGGAGCTGTTTTTT.

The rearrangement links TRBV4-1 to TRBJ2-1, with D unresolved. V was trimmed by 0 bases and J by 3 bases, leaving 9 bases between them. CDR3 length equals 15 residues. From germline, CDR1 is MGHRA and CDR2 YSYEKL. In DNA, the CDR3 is TGCGCCAGCAGCCAAGATCGATCGGACTACAATGAGCAGTTCTTC. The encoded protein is CASSQDRSDYNEQFF.

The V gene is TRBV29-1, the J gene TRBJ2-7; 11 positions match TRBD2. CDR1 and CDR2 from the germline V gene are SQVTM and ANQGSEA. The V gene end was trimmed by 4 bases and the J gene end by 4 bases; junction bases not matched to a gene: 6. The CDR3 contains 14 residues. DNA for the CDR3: TGCAGCGTTGGTTTAACTAGCGGGAGTTACGAGCAGTACTTC. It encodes CSVGLTSGSYEQYF.

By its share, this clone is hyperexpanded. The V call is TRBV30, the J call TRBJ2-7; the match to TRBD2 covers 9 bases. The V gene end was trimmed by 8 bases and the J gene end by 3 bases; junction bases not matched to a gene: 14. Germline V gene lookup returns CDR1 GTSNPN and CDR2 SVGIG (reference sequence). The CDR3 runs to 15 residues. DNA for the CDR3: TGTGCCCAGATGGGCCCGGGACTAGCTGACTACGAGCAGTACTTC. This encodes CAQMGPGLADYEQYF.

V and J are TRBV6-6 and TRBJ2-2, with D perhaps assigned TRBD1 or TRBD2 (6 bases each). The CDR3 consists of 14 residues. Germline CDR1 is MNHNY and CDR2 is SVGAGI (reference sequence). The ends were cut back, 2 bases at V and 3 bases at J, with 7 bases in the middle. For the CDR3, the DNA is TGTGCCAGCAGTTACAGGGGGGACACCGGGGAGCTGTTTTTT. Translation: CASSYRGDTGELFF.

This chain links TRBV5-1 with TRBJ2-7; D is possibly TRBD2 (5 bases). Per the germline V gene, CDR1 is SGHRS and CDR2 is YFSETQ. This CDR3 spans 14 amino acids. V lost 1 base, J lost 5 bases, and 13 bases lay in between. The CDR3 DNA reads TGCGCCAGCAGCTTGTACGGGGATCGCGACGAGCAGTACTTC. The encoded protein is CASSLYGDRDEQYF. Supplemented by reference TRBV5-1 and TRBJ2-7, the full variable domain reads KAGVTQTPRYLIKTRGQQVTLSCSPISGHRSVSWYQQTPGQGLQFLFEYFSETQRNKGNFPGRFSGRQFSNSRSEMNVSTLELGDSALYLCASSLYGDRDEQYFGPGTRLTVT.

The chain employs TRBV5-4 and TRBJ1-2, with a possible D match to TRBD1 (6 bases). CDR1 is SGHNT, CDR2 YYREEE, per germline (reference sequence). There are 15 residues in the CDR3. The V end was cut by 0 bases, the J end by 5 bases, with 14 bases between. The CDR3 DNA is TGTGCCAGCAGCTTGGGGGGGGGCGATCTTTATGGCTACACCTTC. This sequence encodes CASSLGGGDLYGYTF.

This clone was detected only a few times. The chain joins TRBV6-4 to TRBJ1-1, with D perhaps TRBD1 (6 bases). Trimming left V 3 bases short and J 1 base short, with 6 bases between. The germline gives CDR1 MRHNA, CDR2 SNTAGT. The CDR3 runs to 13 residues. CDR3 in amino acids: CASSEQGNTEAFF. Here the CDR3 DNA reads TGTGCCAGCAGTGAACAGGGGAACACTGAAGCTTTCTTT.

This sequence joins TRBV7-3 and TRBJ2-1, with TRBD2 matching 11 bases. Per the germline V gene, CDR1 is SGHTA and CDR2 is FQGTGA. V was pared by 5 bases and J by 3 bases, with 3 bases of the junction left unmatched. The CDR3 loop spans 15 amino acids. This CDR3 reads CASSPGLAVYNEQFF. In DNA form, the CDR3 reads TGTGCCAGCAGCCCGGGACTAGCGGTCTACAATGAGCAGTTCTTC.

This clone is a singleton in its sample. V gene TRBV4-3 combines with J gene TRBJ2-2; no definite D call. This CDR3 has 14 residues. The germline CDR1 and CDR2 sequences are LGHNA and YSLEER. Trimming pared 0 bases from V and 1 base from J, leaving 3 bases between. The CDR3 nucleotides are TGCGCCAGCAGCCAAGATAAGAACACCGGGGAGCTGTTTTTT. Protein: CASSQDKNTGELFF.